This T cell receptor beta chain was profiled in a study of blood T cell repertoires in COVID-19. The V gene's germline CDR1 is SNHLY and CDR2 FYNNEI. Trimming removed 5 bases at V and 0 bases at J, with 11 bases between. The CDR3 is made up of 15 amino acids. The authors' processing: Amplification with reference gene primers provided the estimates of nucleated cell counts. Assay used: immunoSEQ multiplex PCR; TCRdb lists only in-frame clones, some missing. D and trimming were read from the DNA, whereas the V and J calls and clone size are those reported in that table. Among under 200,000 clones listed, around nine tenths were seen once.

Sequencing used peripheral blood. The receptor was derived from a man aged 65 to 85 with acute or convalescent COVID-19. This chain uses TRBV2 with TRBJ2-1, with D perhaps TRBD1 (5 bases). The DNA of the CDR3 is TGTGCCAGCAGTTTTCGACAGAGCTCCTACAATGAGCAGTTCTTC. It translates to CASSFRQSSYNEQFF.